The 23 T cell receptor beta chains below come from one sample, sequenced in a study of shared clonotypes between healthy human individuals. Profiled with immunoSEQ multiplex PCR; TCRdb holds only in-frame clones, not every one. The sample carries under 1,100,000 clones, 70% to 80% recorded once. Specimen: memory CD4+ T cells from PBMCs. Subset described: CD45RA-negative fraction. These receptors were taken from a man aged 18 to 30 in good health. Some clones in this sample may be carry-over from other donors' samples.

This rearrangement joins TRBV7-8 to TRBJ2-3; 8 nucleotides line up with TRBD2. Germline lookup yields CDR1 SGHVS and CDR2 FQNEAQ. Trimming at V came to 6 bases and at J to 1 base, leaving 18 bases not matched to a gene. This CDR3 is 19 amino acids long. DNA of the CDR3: TGTGCCAGCAGTTCTGGCCGGTGGGCGGGAGGACGCGGCACAGATACGCAGTATTTT. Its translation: CASSSGRWAGGRGTDTQYF. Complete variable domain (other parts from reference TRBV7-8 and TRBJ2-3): GAGVSQSPRYKVAKRGQDVALRCDPISGHVSLFWYQQALGQGPEFLTYFQNEAQLDKSGLPSDRFFAERPEGSVSTLKIQRTQQEDSAVYLCASSSGRWAGGRGTDTQYFGPGTRLTVL.

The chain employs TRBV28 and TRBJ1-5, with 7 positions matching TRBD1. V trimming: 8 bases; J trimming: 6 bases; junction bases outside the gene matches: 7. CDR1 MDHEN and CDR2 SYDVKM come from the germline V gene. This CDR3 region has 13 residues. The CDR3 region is CASAGGMAQPQHF. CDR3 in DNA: TGTGCCAGCGCAGGGGGAATGGCTCAGCCCCAGCATTTT. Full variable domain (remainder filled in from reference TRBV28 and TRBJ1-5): DVKVTQSSRYLVKRTGEKVFLECVQDMDHENMFWYRQDPGLGLRLIYFSYDVKMKEKGDIPEGYSVSREKKERFSLILESASTNQTSMYLCASAGGMAQPQHFGDGTRLSIL.

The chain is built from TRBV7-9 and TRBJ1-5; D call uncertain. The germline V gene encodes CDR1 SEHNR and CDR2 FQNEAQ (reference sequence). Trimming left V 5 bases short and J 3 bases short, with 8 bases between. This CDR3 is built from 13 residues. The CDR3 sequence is CASSRGTNQPQHF. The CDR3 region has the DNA TGTGCCAGCAGCCGGGGAACCAATCAGCCCCAGCATTTT.

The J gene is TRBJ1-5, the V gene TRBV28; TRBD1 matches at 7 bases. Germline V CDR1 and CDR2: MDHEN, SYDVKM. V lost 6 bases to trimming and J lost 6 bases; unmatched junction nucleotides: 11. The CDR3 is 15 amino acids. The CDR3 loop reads CASRTVDRRFQPQHF. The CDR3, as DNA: TGTGCCAGCAGAACCGTGGACAGGCGGTTTCAGCCCCAGCATTTT.

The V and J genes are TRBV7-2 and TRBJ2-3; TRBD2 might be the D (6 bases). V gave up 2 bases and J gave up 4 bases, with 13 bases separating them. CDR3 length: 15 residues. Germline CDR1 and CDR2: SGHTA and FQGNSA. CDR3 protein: CASSLSLGGSDTQYF. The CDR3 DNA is TGTGCCAGCAGCTTATCCCTAGGAGGGTCAGATACGCAGTATTTT.

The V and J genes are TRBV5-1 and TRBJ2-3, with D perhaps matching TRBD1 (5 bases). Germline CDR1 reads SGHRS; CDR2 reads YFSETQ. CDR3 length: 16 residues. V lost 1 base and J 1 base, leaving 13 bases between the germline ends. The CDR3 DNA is TGCGCCAGCAGCTTGAACGGGCAGGGTGGCACAGATACGCAGTATTTT. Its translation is CASSLNGQGGTDTQYF. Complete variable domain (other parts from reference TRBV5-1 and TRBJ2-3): KAGVTQTPRYLIKTRGQQVTLSCSPISGHRSVSWYQQTPGQGLQFLFEYFSETQRNKGNFPGRFSGRQFSNSRSEMNVSTLELGDSALYLCASSLNGQGGTDTQYFGPGTRLTVL.

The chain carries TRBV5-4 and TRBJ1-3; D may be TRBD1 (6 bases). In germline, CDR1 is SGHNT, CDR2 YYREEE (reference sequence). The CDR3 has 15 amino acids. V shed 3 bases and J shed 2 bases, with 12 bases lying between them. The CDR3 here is CASSSPTGAGNTIYF. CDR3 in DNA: TGTGCCAGCAGCTCCCCGACAGGAGCTGGAAACACCATATATTTT. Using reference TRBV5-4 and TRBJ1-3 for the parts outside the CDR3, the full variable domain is ETGVTQSPTHLIKTRGQQVTLRCSSQSGHNTVSWYQQALGQGPQFIFQYYREEENGRGNFPPRFSGLQFPNYSSELNVNALELDDSALYLCASSSPTGAGNTIYFGEGSWLTVV.

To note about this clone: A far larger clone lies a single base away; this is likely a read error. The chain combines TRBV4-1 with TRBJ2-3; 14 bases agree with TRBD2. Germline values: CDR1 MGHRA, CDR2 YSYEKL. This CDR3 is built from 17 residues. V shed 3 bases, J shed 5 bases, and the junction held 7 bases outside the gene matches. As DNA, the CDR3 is TGCGCCAGCAGCCACAGACTAGCGGGAGGGCCGATAGATACGCAGTATTTT. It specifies CASSHRLAGGPIDTQYF.

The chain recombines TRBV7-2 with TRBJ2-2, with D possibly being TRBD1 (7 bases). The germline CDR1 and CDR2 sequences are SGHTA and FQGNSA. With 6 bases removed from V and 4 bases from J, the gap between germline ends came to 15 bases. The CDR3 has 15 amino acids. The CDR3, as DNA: TGTGCCAGCAGGGAGGGGGCGAGGGTCACCGGGGAGCTGTTTTTT. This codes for CASREGARVTGELFF. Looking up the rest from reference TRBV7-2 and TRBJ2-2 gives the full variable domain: GAGVSQSPSNKVTEKGKDVELRCDPISGHTALYWYRQSLGQGLEFLIYFQGNSAPDKSGLPSDRFSAERTGGSVSTLTIQRTQQEDSAVYLCASREGARVTGELFFGEGSRLTVL.

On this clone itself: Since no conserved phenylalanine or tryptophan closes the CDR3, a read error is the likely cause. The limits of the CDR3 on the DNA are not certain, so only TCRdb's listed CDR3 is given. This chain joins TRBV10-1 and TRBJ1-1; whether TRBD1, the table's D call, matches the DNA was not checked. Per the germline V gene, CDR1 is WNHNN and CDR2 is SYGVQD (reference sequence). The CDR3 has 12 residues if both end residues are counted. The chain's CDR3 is CASKGQAGLVFS.

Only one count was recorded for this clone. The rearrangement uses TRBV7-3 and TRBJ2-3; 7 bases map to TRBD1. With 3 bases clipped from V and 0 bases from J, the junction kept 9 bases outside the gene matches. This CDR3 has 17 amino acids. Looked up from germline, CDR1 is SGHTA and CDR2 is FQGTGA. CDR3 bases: TGTGCCAGCAGCTTTACAGGGGCGGCTACTAGCACAGATACGCAGTATTTT. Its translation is CASSFTGAATSTDTQYF.

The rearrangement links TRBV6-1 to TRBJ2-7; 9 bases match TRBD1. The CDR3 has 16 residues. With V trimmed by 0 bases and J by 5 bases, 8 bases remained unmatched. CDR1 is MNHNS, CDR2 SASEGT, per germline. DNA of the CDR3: TGTGCCAGCAGTGAAGCGCGCCCCACAGGGGGCGACGAGCAGTACTTC. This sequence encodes CASSEARPTGGDEQYF.

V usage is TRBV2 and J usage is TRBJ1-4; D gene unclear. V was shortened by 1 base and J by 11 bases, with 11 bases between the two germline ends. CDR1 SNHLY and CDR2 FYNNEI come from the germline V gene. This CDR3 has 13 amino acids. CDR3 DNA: TGTGCCAGCAGTGAAGTGAGTAAGCAGAAACTGTTTTTT. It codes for CASSEVSKQKLFF. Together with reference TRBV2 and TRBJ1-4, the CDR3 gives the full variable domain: EPEVTQTPSHQVTQMGQEVILRCVPISNHLYFYWYRQILGQKVEFLVSFYNNEISEKSEIFDDQFSVERPDGSNFTLKIRSTKLEDSAMYFCASSEVSKQKLFFGSGTQLSVL.

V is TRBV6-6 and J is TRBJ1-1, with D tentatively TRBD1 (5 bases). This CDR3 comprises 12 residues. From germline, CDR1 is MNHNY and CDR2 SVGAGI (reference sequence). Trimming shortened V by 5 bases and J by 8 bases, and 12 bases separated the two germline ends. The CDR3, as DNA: TGTGCCAGCAGTCTTCCGGGACGAGAAGCTTTCTTT. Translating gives CASSLPGREAFF.

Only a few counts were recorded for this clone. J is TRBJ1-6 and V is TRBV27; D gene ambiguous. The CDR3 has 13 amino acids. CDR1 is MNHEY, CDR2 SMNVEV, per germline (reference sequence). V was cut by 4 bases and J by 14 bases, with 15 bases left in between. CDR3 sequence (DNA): TGTGCCAGCAGTTATGTGCGAACTGGTTCCCTCCACTTT. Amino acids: CASSYVRTGSLHF.

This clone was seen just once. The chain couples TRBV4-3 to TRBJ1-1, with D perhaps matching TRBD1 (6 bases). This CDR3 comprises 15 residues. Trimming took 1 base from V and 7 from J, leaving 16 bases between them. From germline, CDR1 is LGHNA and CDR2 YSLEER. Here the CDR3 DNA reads TGCGCCAGCAGCCAAGTATCAGGGGCGGACGGTGAAGCTTTCTTT. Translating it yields CASSQVSGADGEAFF.

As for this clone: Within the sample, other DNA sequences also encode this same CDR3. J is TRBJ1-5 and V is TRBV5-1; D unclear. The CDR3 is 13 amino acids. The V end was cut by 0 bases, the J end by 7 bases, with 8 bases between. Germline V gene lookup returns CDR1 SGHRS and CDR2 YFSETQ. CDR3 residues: CASSLDRGQPQHF. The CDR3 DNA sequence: TGCGCCAGCAGCTTGGACAGAGGACAGCCCCAGCATTTT.

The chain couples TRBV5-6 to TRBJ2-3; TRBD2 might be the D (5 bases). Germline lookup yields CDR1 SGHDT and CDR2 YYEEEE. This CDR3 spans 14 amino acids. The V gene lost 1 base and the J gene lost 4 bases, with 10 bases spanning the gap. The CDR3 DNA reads TGTGCCAGCAGCTTGTCCGGGGTTGCAGATACGCAGTATTTT. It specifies CASSLSGVADTQYF.

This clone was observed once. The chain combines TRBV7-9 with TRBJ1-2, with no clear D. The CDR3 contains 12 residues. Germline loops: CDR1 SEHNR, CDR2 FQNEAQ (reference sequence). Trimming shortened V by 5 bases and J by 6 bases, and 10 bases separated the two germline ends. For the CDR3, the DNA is TGTGCCAGCAGCCCAGGAACCGATGGCTACACCTTC. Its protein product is CASSPGTDGYTF.

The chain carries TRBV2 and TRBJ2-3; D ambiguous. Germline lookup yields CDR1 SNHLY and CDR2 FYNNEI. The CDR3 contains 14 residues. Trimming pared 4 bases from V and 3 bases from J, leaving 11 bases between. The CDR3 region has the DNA TGTGCCAGCAGTGTTCTATATAGGACAGATACGCAGTATTTT. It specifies CASSVLYRTDTQYF.

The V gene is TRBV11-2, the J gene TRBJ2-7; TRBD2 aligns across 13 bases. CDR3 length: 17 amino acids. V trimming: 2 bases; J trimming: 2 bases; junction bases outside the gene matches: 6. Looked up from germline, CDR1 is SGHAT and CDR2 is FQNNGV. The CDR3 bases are TGTGCCAGCAGCTTATCCGGACTAGCGGGGGATCCCTACGAGCAGTACTTC. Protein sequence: CASSLSGLAGDPYEQYF.

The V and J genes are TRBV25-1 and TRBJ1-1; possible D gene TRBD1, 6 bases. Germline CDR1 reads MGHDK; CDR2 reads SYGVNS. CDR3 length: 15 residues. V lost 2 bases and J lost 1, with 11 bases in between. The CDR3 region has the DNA TGTGCCAGCAGTGAAGGGTGGGGGGCGAACACTGAAGCTTTCTTT. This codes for CASSEGWGANTEAFF.

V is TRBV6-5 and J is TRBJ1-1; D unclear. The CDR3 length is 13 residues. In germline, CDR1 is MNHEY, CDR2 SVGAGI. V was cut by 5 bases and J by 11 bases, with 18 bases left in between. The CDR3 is CASSASGFLEAFF. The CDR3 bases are TGTGCCAGCAGTGCCTCAGGCTTTCTAGAGGCTTTCTTT.